Below, 13 T cell receptor beta chains from the same sample are listed, as sequenced in a study of T cell responses to AZD1222 COVID-19 vaccine. Generated by immunoSEQ multiplex PCR, the TCRdb table keeps only in-frame clones and is missing some. This sample has 130,000 or so clones, with about 88% found just once. The sequenced sample was peripheral blood, obtained 28 days after the second AZD1222 dose. The receptors shown here come from an adult who received the AZD1222 COVID-19 vaccine.

This sequence joins TRBV5-1 and TRBJ1-1; D gene uncertain. The V end was cut by 2 bases, the J end by 2 bases, with 10 bases between. Looked up from germline, CDR1 is SGHRS and CDR2 is YFSETQ. The CDR3 consists of 14 residues. This CDR3 is CASSFGGFNTEAFF. CDR3 coding DNA: TGCGCCAGCAGCTTTGGCGGCTTTAACACTGAAGCTTTCTTT.

V usage is TRBV18 and J usage is TRBJ1-1, with no clear D. Germline CDR1 KGHSH, CDR2 LQKENI. CDR3 length: 15 residues. V was pared by 3 bases and J by 3 bases, with 14 bases between. The CDR3 sequence: CASSPSAVLHTEAFF. The DNA for the CDR3 is TGTGCCAGCTCACCTTCCGCAGTACTCCACACTGAAGCTTTCTTT.

A few counts support this clone. The chain links TRBV7-2 to TRBJ2-3, with 9 bases aligning to TRBD2. Germline CDR1 reads SGHTA; CDR2 reads FQGNSA. J was trimmed by 6 bases and V by 2 bases; bases with no gene match: 6. The CDR3 length is 15 residues. CDR3 DNA: TGTGCCAGCAGCTTATTCTTAGCGGGGGTGGATACGCAGTATTTT. This translates into CASSLFLAGVDTQYF.

The chain employs TRBV12-3 or TRBV12-4 and TRBJ1-5; D is uncertain. The V gene lost 5 bases and the J gene lost 7 bases, with 12 bases spanning the gap. The CDR3 has 13 residues. As DNA, the CDR3 is TGTGCCAGCAGTCCCCAACCCATGCAGCCCCAGCATTTT. Protein product: CASSPQPMQPQHF.

This clone was counted between two and nine times. This sequence joins TRBV9 and TRBJ2-7, with 9 positions matching TRBD1. The J segment lost 1 base and the V segment lost 4 bases, leaving 9 bases of the junction unmatched. This CDR3 contains 16 residues. Germline V gene lookup returns CDR1 SGDLS and CDR2 YYNGEE. The CDR3 here is CASSSSGGTGSYEQYF. The CDR3 nucleotides read TGTGCCAGCAGCTCCTCAGGGGGGACAGGGTCCTACGAGCAGTACTTC.

This rearrangement joins TRBV4-1 to TRBJ2-2; the D is unclear. This CDR3 contains 15 residues. V lost 6 bases, J lost 4 bases, and 15 bases lay in between. CDR1 MGHRA and CDR2 YSYEKL come from the germline V gene. CDR3 residues: CASSLGPRGTGELFF. CDR3 nucleotide sequence: TGCGCCAGCAGTCTGGGCCCCCGTGGCACCGGGGAGCTGTTTTTT.

This chain links TRBV29-1 with TRBJ1-1, with 7 bases that match TRBD1. V was clipped by 6 bases and J by 1 base; unmatched bases: 11. CDR1 is SQVTM, CDR2 ANQGSEA, per germline. The CDR3 runs to 15 residues. The CDR3 DNA reads TGCAGCGTGCGACAGGGCAATCGGGAGAACACTGAAGCTTTCTTT. Its translation is CSVRQGNRENTEAFF. The full variable domain, in which reference TRBV29-1 and TRBJ1-1 provide the parts outside the CDR3, is SAVISQKPSRDICQRGTSLTIQCQVDSQVTMMFWYRQQPGQSLTLIATANQGSEATYESGFVIDKFPISRPNLTFSTLTVSNMSPEDSSIYLCSVRQGNRENTEAFFGQGTRLTVV.

The gene calls are TRBV27 and TRBJ2-7; weak D call: TRBD2 (5 bases). The ends were cut back, 7 bases at V and 4 bases at J, with 17 bases in the middle. From germline, CDR1 is MNHEY and CDR2 SMNVEV (reference sequence). The length of the CDR3 is 14 residues. The CDR3 loop reads CASTSRSRRYEQYF. CDR3 sequence (DNA): TGTGCCAGCACCTCCCGTTCTAGGAGGTACGAGCAGTACTTC.

This clone has a single count. Sequence at one end of the junction differs from germline and may be a read error. The chain uses TRBV15 and TRBJ2-5; D gene uncertain. The CDR3 sequence is 14 residues long. Germline CDR1 is LNHNV and CDR2 is YYDKDF (reference sequence). The CDR3 here is CATSSRRNQDTQYF. CDR3 coding DNA: TGTGCCACCAGCAGCCGACGGAACCAAGATACCCAGTACTTC. Full variable domain (missing parts from reference TRBV15 and TRBJ2-5): DAMVIQNPRYQVTQFGKPVTLSCSQTLNHNVMYWYQQKSSQAPKLLFHYYDKDFNNEADTPDNFQSRRPNTSFCFLDIRSPGLGDTAMYLCATSSRRNQDTQYFGPGTRLLVL.

This chain uses TRBV5-4 with TRBJ1-2, with a weak D call TRBD1 (6 bases). Germline-derived CDR1 and CDR2 are SGHNT and YYREEE (reference sequence). Trimming took off 0 bases at V and 7 bases at J, with 16 bases between the two ends. This CDR3 region has 15 residues. The CDR3 is CASSLVSRGASGYTF. CDR3 DNA sequence: TGTGCCAGCAGCTTGGTTTCTAGGGGGGCGTCTGGCTACACCTTC. Supplemented by reference TRBV5-4 and TRBJ1-2, the full variable domain reads ETGVTQSPTHLIKTRGQQVTLRCSSQSGHNTVSWYQQALGQGPQFIFQYYREEENGRGNFPPRFSGLQFPNYSSELNVNALELDDSALYLCASSLVSRGASGYTFGSGTRLTVV.

The chain joins TRBV9 to TRBJ2-2, with D perhaps matching TRBD1 (6 bases). V was cut by 4 bases and J by 2 bases, with 15 bases left in between. Germline V gene sequence: CDR1 SGDLS, CDR2 YYNGEE. This CDR3 comprises 16 residues. In DNA form, the CDR3 reads TGTGCCAGCAGCCTACTGACAGGAGGTAACACCGGGGAGCTGTTTTTT. This translates into CASSLLTGGNTGELFF.

The gene calls are TRBV30 and TRBJ1-5; a possible D gene is TRBD1 (5 bases). The ends were cut back, 1 base at V and 3 bases at J, with 10 bases in the middle. The germline V gene encodes CDR1 GTSNPN and CDR2 SVGIG (reference sequence). The CDR3 contains 14 residues. This CDR3 is CAWSAGRFNQPQHF. The CDR3 nucleotides read TGTGCCTGGAGTGCGGGACGGTTCAATCAGCCCCAGCATTTT.

The genes are TRBV7-2 and TRBJ1-2; weak D call: TRBD1 (5 bases). This CDR3 region has 14 residues. Per germline, CDR1 SGHTA and CDR2 FQGNSA. V lost 4 bases and J lost 6, with 15 bases in between. DNA of the CDR3: TGTGCCAGCAGCTCCCTGGGGGGGAGGGATGGCTACACCTTC. It is translated as CASSSLGGRDGYTF.